This is a list of T cell receptor beta chains from one sample in a study of control samples from healthy donors and cancer patients. Measured with immunoSEQ multiplex PCR; TCRdb has only the in-frame clones, and not every one. The sample lists roughly 130,000 clones, more than 85% occurring once. What was sequenced was blood. These receptors all stem from a man aged 18 to 35 in good health. CDR3s include the opening cysteine and the closing phenylalanine or tryptophan. Each record gives: CDR3 length, J gene, V gene, CDR3 protein.

len: 17; j_gene: TRBJ1-2; v_gene: TRBV5-6; CDR3aa: CASSFASGGFGFNGYTF
len: 13; j_gene: TRBJ2-2; v_gene: TRBV12-5; CDR3aa: CASGFPLRGELFF
len: 14; j_gene: TRBJ2-1; v_gene: TRBV5-1; CDR3aa: CASSLGFIFDEQFF
len: 14; j_gene: TRBJ2-5; v_gene: TRBV4-1; CDR3aa: CASSQDPVQETQYF
len: 14; j_gene: TRBJ1-1; v_gene: TRBV4-1; CDR3aa: CASSQDLGRLEAFF
len: 20; j_gene: TRBJ1-5; v_gene: TRBV4-1; CDR3aa: CASSQERQGTPEGNGQPQHF
len: 12; j_gene: TRBJ2-3; v_gene: TRBV12-3/TRBV12-4; CDR3aa: CASRDLRGTQYF
len: 19; j_gene: TRBJ2-6; v_gene: TRBV5-4; CDR3aa: CASSFQGTLAHSGANVLTF
len: 11; j_gene: TRBJ2-7; v_gene: TRBV3-1/TRBV3-2; CDR3aa: CASSRSYEQYF
len: 16; j_gene: TRBJ1-5; v_gene: TRBV6-6; CDR3aa: CASSYSNQGPNQPQHF
len: 11; j_gene: TRBJ2-1; v_gene: TRBV12-3/TRBV12-4; CDR3aa: CASSWVNEQFF
len: 16; j_gene: TRBJ1-6; v_gene: TRBV21-1; CDR3aa: CASSKRDSSYNSPLHF
len: 13; j_gene: TRBJ1-2; v_gene: TRBV7-9; CDR3aa: CASSLGSVYGYTF
len: 15; j_gene: TRBJ1-3; v_gene: TRBV30; CDR3aa: CGGEEGSISGNTIYF
len: 12; j_gene: TRBJ1-4; v_gene: TRBV12-3/TRBV12-4; CDR3aa: CASSLNSEKLFF
len: 14; j_gene: TRBJ1-2; v_gene: TRBV10-3; CDR3aa: CAISPGQGLYGYTF
len: 14; j_gene: TRBJ1-5; v_gene: TRBV7-6; CDR3aa: CASSAYRGNQPQHF
len: 13; j_gene: TRBJ2-1; v_gene: TRBV6-5; CDR3aa: CASSKREQGYRFF
len: 19; j_gene: TRBJ1-4; v_gene: TRBV4-1; CDR3aa: CASSGPGQGASSTNEKLFF
len: 17; j_gene: TRBJ2-7; v_gene: TRBV24-1; CDR3aa: CATSDRSDRKTPYEQYF
len: 17; j_gene: TRBJ2-5; v_gene: TRBV4-2; CDR3aa: CASSQGGTSGNQETQYF
len: 14; j_gene: TRBJ2-2; v_gene: TRBV5-4; CDR3aa: CASSLEWNTGELFF
len: 13; j_gene: TRBJ1-2; v_gene: TRBV30; CDR3aa: CAWRARGNYGYTF
len: 14; j_gene: TRBJ2-2; v_gene: TRBV5-1; CDR3aa: CASSYLTNTGELFF
len: 15; j_gene: TRBJ1-2; v_gene: TRBV25-1; CDR3aa: CASSGTKTVTYGYTF
len: 15; j_gene: TRBJ2-6; v_gene: TRBV6-5; CDR3aa: CAIRDRESGANVLTF
len: 14; j_gene: TRBJ2-1; v_gene: TRBV9; CDR3aa: CASSPPGTPHEQFF
len: 13; j_gene: TRBJ2-2; v_gene: TRBV29-1; CDR3aa: CSVEVGNTGELFF
len: 15; j_gene: TRBJ2-1; v_gene: TRBV5-6; CDR3aa: CASSLFESTSHEQFF
len: 15; j_gene: TRBJ2-5; v_gene: TRBV5-1; CDR3aa: CASSLAVEVDETQYF
len: 14; j_gene: TRBJ2-5; v_gene: TRBV2; CDR3aa: CASSEGGGRETQYF
len: 15; j_gene: TRBJ2-3; v_gene: TRBV10-3; CDR3aa: CATLFRSPLTDTQYF
len: 15; j_gene: TRBJ1-1; v_gene: TRBV18; CDR3aa: CASSPPQPLNTEAFF
len: 17; j_gene: TRBJ1-5; v_gene: TRBV19; CDR3aa: CASSIGAGTGGDQPQHF
len: 14; j_gene: TRBJ1-1; v_gene: TRBV3-1/TRBV3-2; CDR3aa: CASSQGNLNTEAFF
len: 16; j_gene: TRBJ2-3; v_gene: TRBV4-1; CDR3aa: CASSPRGGGGKDTQYF
len: 13; j_gene: TRBJ2-5; v_gene: TRBV12-3/TRBV12-4; CDR3aa: CATRTGSQETQYF
len: 16; j_gene: TRBJ2-7; v_gene: TRBV6-1; CDR3aa: CASSVRTGPNYYEQYF
len: 13; j_gene: TRBJ1-1; v_gene: TRBV6-5; CDR3aa: CASSWGAAEEAFF
len: 14; j_gene: TRBJ1-4; v_gene: TRBV30; CDR3aa: CAWSVQGDVEKLFF
len: 15; j_gene: TRBJ1-6; v_gene: TRBV10-3; CDR3aa: CAIRQGLTYNSPLHF
len: 14; j_gene: TRBJ1-1; v_gene: TRBV5-1; CDR3aa: CASSFHLQNTEAFF
len: 13; j_gene: TRBJ1-5; v_gene: TRBV5-1; CDR3aa: CASSLSGNQPQHF
len: 16; j_gene: TRBJ1-2; v_gene: TRBV7-9; CDR3aa: CASSFPGTGNDYGYTF
len: 15; j_gene: TRBJ1-1; v_gene: TRBV11-2; CDR3aa: CASSLRTGGNTEAFF
len: 18; j_gene: TRBJ2-3; v_gene: TRBV7-2; CDR3aa: CASSFGVGQGISTDTQYF
len: 13; j_gene: TRBJ1-1; v_gene: TRBV13; CDR3aa: CASSSFVNTEAFF
len: 14; j_gene: TRBJ1-1; v_gene: TRBV11-3; CDR3aa: CASSSQAGNTEAFF
len: 15; j_gene: TRBJ2-7; v_gene: TRBV4-1; CDR3aa: CASSQPGTESYEQYF
len: 13; j_gene: TRBJ2-7; v_gene: TRBV5-1; CDR3aa: CASSSGLGGFAYF